These T cell receptor beta chains were read from a single sample in a study of CD8+ T cells in alopecia areata. Some clones are missing from TCRdb's copy, which holds only in-frame ones; the method was immunoSEQ multiplex PCR. In the table there are about 100,000 clones, roughly 84% of which are singletons. The sample was CD8+ T cells sorted from blood, taken at week 24, from a patient treated with tofacitinib. These receptors all come from a human donor with alopecia areata. Both conserved end residues are part of each CDR3. A D gene is named only where the DNA matches it firmly. Size is omitted from some rows. Given values are once, few, many or a class for expanded clones.

J: TRBJ2-3; D: TRBD1; V: TRBV11-2; size: NA; DNA: TGTGCCAGCAGCGTGACAGGGGGCACAGATACGCAGTATTTT; CDR3: CASSVTGGTDTQYF
J: TRBJ2-7; D: NA; V: TRBV6-6; size: NA; DNA: TGTGCCAGCAGCCCCGCCGGAACCTACGAGCAGTACTTC; CDR3: CASSPAGTYEQYF
J: TRBJ2-7; D: TRBD1; V: TRBV6-1; size: NA; DNA: TGTGCCAGCAGTGCAGGGGGCTCCTACGAGCAGTACTTC; CDR3: CASSAGGSYEQYF
J: TRBJ2-3; D: NA; V: TRBV11-1; size: NA; DNA: TGTGCCAGCAGCTTAGAACGTTGGGGGACGCAGTATTTT; CDR3: CASSLERWGTQYF
J: TRBJ2-3; D: NA; V: TRBV4-1; size: NA; DNA: TGCGCCAGCAGCGCCGGCAGGGGCTCAGATACGCAGTATTTT; CDR3: CASSAGRGSDTQYF
J: TRBJ1-1; D: NA; V: TRBV2; size: NA; DNA: TGTGCCAGCAGTGATGGGCAGAACACTGAAGCTTTCTTT; CDR3: CASSDGQNTEAFF
J: TRBJ1-5; D: NA; V: TRBV5-1; size: NA; DNA: TGCGCCAGCAGCTTTGGGGAGGGGGGAAGCAATCAGCCCCAGCATTTT; CDR3: CASSFGEGGSNQPQHF
J: TRBJ1-2; D: NA; V: TRBV18; size: once; DNA: TGTGCCAGCTCACCAGGACCGCGAGATGGCTACACCTTC; CDR3: CASSPGPRDGYTF
J: TRBJ2-3; D: TRBD1; V: TRBV30; size: NA; DNA: TGTGCCTGGAAGGAAGACAGGGGGCGGGGTACGCAGTATTTT; CDR3: CAWKEDRGRGTQYF
J: TRBJ2-3; D: NA; V: TRBV4-2; size: few; DNA: TGTGCCAGCAGCCAAGAGGTAGCTTCCACAGATACGCAGTATTTT; CDR3: CASSQEVASTDTQYF
J: TRBJ2-7; D: NA; V: TRBV6-5; size: few; DNA: TGTGCCAGCAGTTACTCGAACGAGCAGTACTTC; CDR3: CASSYSNEQYF
J: TRBJ1-4; D: NA; V: TRBV27; size: NA; DNA: TGTGCCAGCAGTTTTTTAGGAAGACATGATAAACTGTTTTTT; CDR3: CASSFLGRHDKLFF
J: TRBJ2-3; D: TRBD2; V: TRBV4-3; size: NA; DNA: TGCGCCAGCAGCCAAGACGTTTCGAGCGGGGGGGCAGATACGCAGTATTTT; CDR3: CASSQDVSSGGADTQYF
J: TRBJ2-1; D: NA; V: TRBV6-5; size: NA; DNA: TGTGCCAGCAGTTACTCCCTGGGGGGCAATGAGCAGTTCTTC; CDR3: CASSYSLGGNEQFF
J: TRBJ1-2; D: NA; V: TRBV19; size: NA; DNA: TGTGCCAGTAGCACAGGGTCGGGTGTTAGCTACACCTTC; CDR3: CASSTGSGVSYTF
J: TRBJ2-1; D: TRBD1; V: TRBV29-1; size: NA; DNA: TGCAGCGTTGAAACGGACAGGGGTTTAGGGGGGGAGCAGTTCTTC; CDR3: CSVETDRGLGGEQFF
J: TRBJ2-4; D: NA; V: TRBV10-2; size: once; DNA: TGCGCCAGCAGTGCCAGTTTCGTTGTTTTGGACATTCAGTACTTC; CDR3: CASSASFVVLDIQYF
J: TRBJ1-1; D: NA; V: TRBV11-2; size: NA; DNA: TGTGCCAGCAGCTTAGGGGGCAAGAACACTGAAGCTTTCTTT; CDR3: CASSLGGKNTEAFF
J: TRBJ1-1; D: TRBD1; V: TRBV7-9; size: NA; DNA: TGTGCCAGCAGCTCGTCGCTTTCGACAGGGGGTATGAACACTGAAGCTTTCTTT; CDR3: CASSSSLSTGGMNTEAFF
J: TRBJ2-7; D: NA; V: TRBV27; size: NA; DNA: TGTGCCAGCAGTTTTGGGTACTCGTACGAGCAGTACTTC; CDR3: CASSFGYSYEQYF
J: TRBJ2-2; D: NA; V: TRBV29-1; size: few; DNA: TGCAGTGCCACGGGCTCCTCCGGGGAGCTGTTTTTT; CDR3: CSATGSSGELFF
J: TRBJ2-7; D: TRBD1; V: TRBV14; size: NA; DNA: TGTGCCAGCAGCGGGACAGGGGGGATCTACGAGCAGTACTTC; CDR3: CASSGTGGIYEQYF
J: TRBJ2-7; D: NA; V: TRBV27; size: once; DNA: TGTGCCAGCACCCCCCTGGGGATGGGCGAGCAGTACTTC; CDR3: CASTPLGMGEQYF
J: TRBJ2-2; D: NA; V: TRBV5-4; size: NA; DNA: TGTGCCAGCAGCTTGGGACAGGAGCTGTTTTTT; CDR3: CASSLGQELFF
J: TRBJ1-5; D: NA; V: TRBV6-1; size: NA; DNA: TGTGCCAGCAGTGTTACGGGCGATCAGCCCCAGCATTTT; CDR3: CASSVTGDQPQHF
J: TRBJ1-1; D: NA; V: TRBV7-2; size: NA; DNA: TGTGCCAGCAGCTTAGGGACAGAAGCTTTCTTT; CDR3: CASSLGTEAFF
J: TRBJ1-6; D: NA; V: TRBV2; size: NA; DNA: TGTGCCAGCAGTGAGATGCCTAATTCACCCCTCCACTTT; CDR3: CASSEMPNSPLHF
J: TRBJ2-2; D: NA; V: TRBV7-9; size: NA; DNA: TGTGCCAGCAGCTTAGTAGTCTGGGAGAACACCGGGGAGCTGTTTTTT; CDR3: CASSLVVWENTGELFF
J: TRBJ2-7; D: NA; V: TRBV19; size: NA; DNA: TGTGCCAGTAGTATCGACGGGGGCCTTGATAACGAGCAGTACTTC; CDR3: CASSIDGGLDNEQYF
J: TRBJ2-3; D: NA; V: TRBV2; size: NA; DNA: TGTGCCAGCAGTGAAGTTCCCGGAGCTCCCGTAACAGATACGCAGTATTTT; CDR3: CASSEVPGAPVTDTQYF
J: TRBJ2-1; D: TRBD1; V: TRBV29-1; size: NA; DNA: TGCAGCGCGTACCCCAGGGGGACAGATGAGCAGTTCTTC; CDR3: CSAYPRGTDEQFF
J: TRBJ2-2; D: TRBD1; V: TRBV5-1; size: NA; DNA: TGCGCCAGCAGCCAGGACAGGGATGAGGGCACCGGGGAGCTGTTTTTT; CDR3: CASSQDRDEGTGELFF
J: TRBJ1-2; D: NA; V: TRBV4-3; size: NA; DNA: TGCGCCAGCAGCCAAGCGACTGGGGCAGGGAATGGCTACACCTTC; CDR3: CASSQATGAGNGYTF
J: TRBJ2-5; D: NA; V: TRBV6-4; size: NA; DNA: TGTGCCAGCAGTGACCTGGAGACCCAGTACTTC; CDR3: CASSDLETQYF
J: TRBJ2-1; D: TRBD1; V: TRBV27; size: once; DNA: TGTGCCAGCATTGACGGGACAGGGGCGGAAAATGAGCAGTTCTTC; CDR3: CASIDGTGAENEQFF
J: TRBJ2-7; D: NA; V: TRBV5-6; size: NA; DNA: TGTGCCAGCAGTTCCGGGGGCTACGAGCAGTACTTC; CDR3: CASSSGGYEQYF
J: TRBJ2-2; D: NA; V: TRBV11-2; size: NA; DNA: TGTGCCAGCACCAAAAATCCCGCGGTCGGGGAGCTGTTTTTT; CDR3: CASTKNPAVGELFF
J: TRBJ2-5; D: NA; V: TRBV27; size: NA; DNA: TGTGCCAGCAGTTACTACAGTGGGCATAGGGGAGAGACCCAGTACTTC; CDR3: CASSYYSGHRGETQYF
J: TRBJ1-2; D: TRBD1; V: TRBV19; size: NA; DNA: TGTGCCAGTAGCATCCCGGGACAGGGGAGGTACTATGGCTACACCTTC; CDR3: CASSIPGQGRYYGYTF
J: TRBJ2-5; D: NA; V: TRBV4-3; size: NA; DNA: TGCGCCAGCAGCCAAGATAAAAAGACCCAGTACTTC; CDR3: CASSQDKKTQYF
J: TRBJ1-5; D: NA; V: TRBV6-5; size: NA; DNA: TGTGCCAGCAGTCTGTTGCTCAATCAGCCCCAGCATTTT; CDR3: CASSLLLNQPQHF
J: TRBJ2-3; D: NA; V: TRBV7-7; size: NA; DNA: TGTGCTAGCAGCTTAGACGGGACTAGCACAGATACGCAGTATTTT; CDR3: CASSLDGTSTDTQYF
J: TRBJ2-2; D: NA; V: TRBV29-1; size: NA; DNA: TGCAGCGTTGACCAAGGAAACACCGGGGAGCTGTTTTTT; CDR3: CSVDQGNTGELFF
J: TRBJ2-7; D: NA; V: TRBV27; size: NA; DNA: TGTGCCAGCAGTTTACGGGGGACAGCAGCTTACGAGCAGTACTTC; CDR3: CASSLRGTAAYEQYF
J: TRBJ2-7; D: NA; V: TRBV11-2; size: NA; DNA: TGTGCCAGCAGCCCGACAGCCTACGAGCAGTACTTC; CDR3: CASSPTAYEQYF
J: TRBJ2-7; D: NA; V: TRBV21-1; size: NA; DNA: TGTGCCAGCAGCAGCAGGGGCTACGAGCAGTACTTC; CDR3: CASSSRGYEQYF
J: TRBJ2-7; D: TRBD2; V: TRBV4-2; size: NA; DNA: TGTGCCAGCAGCCAAGAAGCTAGCGGGTCCTACGAGCAGTACTTC; CDR3: CASSQEASGSYEQYF
J: TRBJ2-7; D: TRBD1; V: TRBV6-5; size: NA; DNA: TGTGCCAGCAGTCCTACCCGGACAGGGGGCTACGAGCAGTACTTC; CDR3: CASSPTRTGGYEQYF
J: TRBJ2-1; D: TRBD2; V: TRBV2; size: NA; DNA: TGTGCCAGCAGGACCTTAGCGGGGCTGCCTGAATGGGAGCACAATGAGCAGTTCTTC; CDR3: CASRTLAGLPEWEHNEQFF
J: TRBJ2-2; D: NA; V: TRBV6-5; size: NA; DNA: TGTGCCAGCAGTTACTCTTCAGTCACCGGGGAGCTGTTTTTT; CDR3: CASSYSSVTGELFF
J: TRBJ1-2; D: TRBD1; V: TRBV4-3; size: NA; DNA: TGCGCCAGCAGCCAGGACAGGGGCTATGGCTACACCTTC; CDR3: CASSQDRGYGYTF
J: TRBJ2-3; D: TRBD2; V: TRBV7-6; size: many; DNA: TGTGCCAGCAGCGAAGCGGGGGCCACCACAGATACGCAGTATTTT; CDR3: CASSEAGATTDTQYF
J: TRBJ1-5; D: NA; V: TRBV5-6; size: NA; DNA: TGTGCCAGCACCATTGGTAGCAATCAGCCCCAGCATTTT; CDR3: CASTIGSNQPQHF
J: TRBJ2-7; D: TRBD2; V: TRBV9; size: NA; DNA: TGTGCCAGCAGCTCCCCCACTAGCGGGGGGGCTGGCGAGCAGTACTTC; CDR3: CASSSPTSGGAGEQYF
J: TRBJ2-2; D: NA; V: TRBV10-1; size: NA; DNA: TGCGCCAGCAGCGCGTCAGGTTTAACCGGGGAGCTGTTTTTT; CDR3: CASSASGLTGELFF